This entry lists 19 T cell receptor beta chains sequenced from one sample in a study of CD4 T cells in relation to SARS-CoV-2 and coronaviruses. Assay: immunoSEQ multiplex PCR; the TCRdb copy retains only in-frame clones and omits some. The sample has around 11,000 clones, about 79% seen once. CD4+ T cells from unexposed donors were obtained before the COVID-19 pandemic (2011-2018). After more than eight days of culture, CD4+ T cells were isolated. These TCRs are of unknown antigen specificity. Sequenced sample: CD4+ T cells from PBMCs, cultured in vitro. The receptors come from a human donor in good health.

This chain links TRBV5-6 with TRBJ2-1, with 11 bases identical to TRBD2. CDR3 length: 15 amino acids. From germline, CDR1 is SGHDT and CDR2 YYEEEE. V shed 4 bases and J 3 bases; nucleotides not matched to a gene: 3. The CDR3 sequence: CASSAGLADYNEQFF. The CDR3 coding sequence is TGTGCCAGCAGCGCGGGACTAGCGGACTACAATGAGCAGTTCTTC.

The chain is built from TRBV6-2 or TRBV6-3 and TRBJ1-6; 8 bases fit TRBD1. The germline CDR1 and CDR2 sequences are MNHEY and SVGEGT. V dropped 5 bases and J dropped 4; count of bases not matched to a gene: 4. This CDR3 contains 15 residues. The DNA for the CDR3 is TGTGCCAGCAGTCTGGGACAGGCGTATAATTCACCCCTCCACTTT. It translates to CASSLGQAYNSPLHF.

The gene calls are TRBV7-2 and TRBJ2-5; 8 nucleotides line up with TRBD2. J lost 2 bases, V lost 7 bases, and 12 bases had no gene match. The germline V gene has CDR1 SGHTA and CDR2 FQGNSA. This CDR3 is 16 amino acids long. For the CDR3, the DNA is TGTGCCAGCACCCTAATGGGCGGGGGGATTCAAGAGACCCAGTACTTC. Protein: CASTLMGGGIQETQYF.

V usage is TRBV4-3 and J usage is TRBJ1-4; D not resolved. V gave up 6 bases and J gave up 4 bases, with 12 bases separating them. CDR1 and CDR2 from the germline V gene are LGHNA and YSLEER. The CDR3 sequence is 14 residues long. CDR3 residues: CASRVQASNEKLFF. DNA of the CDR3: TGCGCCAGCAGGGTTCAGGCTAGTAATGAAAAACTGTTTTTT.

CDR3 bases: TGCGCCAGCAGCCAAGGGACTAGCGGGAGGGCCGGTAGGGAGACCCAGTACTTC. Residues: CASSQGTSGRAGRETQYF. The chain combines TRBV4-1 with TRBJ2-5; 15 bases are a match to TRBD2. This CDR3 is built from 18 residues. Germline CDR1 is MGHRA and CDR2 is YSYEKL. The V and J ends lost 1 base and 5 bases, in that order; junction bases with no gene match: 8.

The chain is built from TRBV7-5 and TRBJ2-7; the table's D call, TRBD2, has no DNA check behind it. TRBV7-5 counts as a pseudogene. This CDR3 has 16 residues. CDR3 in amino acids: CARSSLCPGSSYEQYF. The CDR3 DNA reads TGTGCCAGAAGCTCTCTATGTCCTGGGAGCTCCTACGAGCAGTACTTC.

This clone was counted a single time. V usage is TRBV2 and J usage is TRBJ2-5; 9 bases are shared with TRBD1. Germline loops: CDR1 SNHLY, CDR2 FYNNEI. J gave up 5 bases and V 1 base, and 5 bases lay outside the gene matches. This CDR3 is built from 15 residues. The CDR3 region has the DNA TGTGCCAGCAGTGAAGGGGGACAGGGAGGTGAGACCCAGTACTTC. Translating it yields CASSEGGQGGETQYF.

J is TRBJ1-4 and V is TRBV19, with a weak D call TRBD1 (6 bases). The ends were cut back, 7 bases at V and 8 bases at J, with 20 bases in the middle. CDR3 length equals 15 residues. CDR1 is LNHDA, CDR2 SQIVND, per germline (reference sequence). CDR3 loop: CASNKQGPKLEKLFF. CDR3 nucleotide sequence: TGTGCCAGTAATAAACAGGGTCCAAAGCTCGAAAAACTGTTTTTT.

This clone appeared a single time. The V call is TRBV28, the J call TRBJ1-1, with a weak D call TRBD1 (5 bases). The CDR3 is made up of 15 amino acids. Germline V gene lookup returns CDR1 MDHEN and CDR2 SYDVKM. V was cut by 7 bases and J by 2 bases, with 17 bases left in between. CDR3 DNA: TGTGCCAGCACCCCAGGGTTTGCCCCCAACACTGAAGCTTTCTTT. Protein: CASTPGFAPNTEAFF.

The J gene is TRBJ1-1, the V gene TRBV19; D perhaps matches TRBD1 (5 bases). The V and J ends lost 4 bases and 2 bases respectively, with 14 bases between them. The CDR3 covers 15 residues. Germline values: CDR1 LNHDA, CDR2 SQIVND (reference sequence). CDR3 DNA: TGTGCCAGTAGTAGGGCAGGGACGCTCAACACTGAAGCTTTCTTT. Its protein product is CASSRAGTLNTEAFF.

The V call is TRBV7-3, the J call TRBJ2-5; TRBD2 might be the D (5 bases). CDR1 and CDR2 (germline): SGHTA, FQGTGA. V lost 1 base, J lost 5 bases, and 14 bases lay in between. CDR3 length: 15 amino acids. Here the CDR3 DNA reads TGTGCCAGCAGCTTAATCGGCAGGACGGGGGAGACCCAGTACTTC. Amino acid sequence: CASSLIGRTGETQYF.

The CDR3 sequence: CASSGTGNYGYTF. The CDR3 DNA follows: TGTGCCAGCAGTGGGACAGGGAACTATGGCTACACCTTC. The chain carries TRBV6-1 and TRBJ1-2; 8 bases agree with TRBD1. Per germline, CDR1 MNHNS and CDR2 SASEGT. J lost 2 bases, V lost 4 bases, and 0 bases had no gene match. This CDR3 comprises 13 residues.

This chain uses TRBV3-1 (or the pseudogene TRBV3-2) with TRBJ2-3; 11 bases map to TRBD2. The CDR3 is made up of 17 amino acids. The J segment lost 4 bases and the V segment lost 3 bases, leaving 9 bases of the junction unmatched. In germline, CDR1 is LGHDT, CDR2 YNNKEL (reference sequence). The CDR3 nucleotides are TGTGCCAGCAGCCATGTCACTAGCGGGAGAGTCCCAGATACGCAGTATTTT. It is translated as CASSHVTSGRVPDTQYF.

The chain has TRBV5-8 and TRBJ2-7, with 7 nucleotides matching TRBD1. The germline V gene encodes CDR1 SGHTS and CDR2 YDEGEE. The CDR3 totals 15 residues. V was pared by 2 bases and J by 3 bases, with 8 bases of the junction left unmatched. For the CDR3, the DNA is TGTGCCAGCAGCTTTCACGGGACAGCTAACTACGAGCAGTACTTC. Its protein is CASSFHGTANYEQYF. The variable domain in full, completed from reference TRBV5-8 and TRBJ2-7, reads EAGVTQSPTHLIKTRGQQATLRCSPISGHTSVYWYQQALGLGLQFLLWYDEGEERNRGNFPPRFSGRQFPNYSSELNVNALELEDSALYLCASSFHGTANYEQYFGPGTRLTVT.

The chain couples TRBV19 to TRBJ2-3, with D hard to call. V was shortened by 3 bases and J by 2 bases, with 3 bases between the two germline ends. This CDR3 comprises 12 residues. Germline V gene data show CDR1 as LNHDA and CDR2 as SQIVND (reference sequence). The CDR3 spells CASSIPTDTQYF. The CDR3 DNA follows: TGTGCCAGTAGTATTCCCACAGATACGCAGTATTTT.

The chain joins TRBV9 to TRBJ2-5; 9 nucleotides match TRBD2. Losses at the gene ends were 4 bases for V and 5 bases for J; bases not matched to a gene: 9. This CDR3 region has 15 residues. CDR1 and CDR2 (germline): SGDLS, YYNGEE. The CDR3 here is CASSQIAGEGETQYF. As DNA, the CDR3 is TGTGCCAGCAGCCAGATAGCGGGAGAGGGGGAGACCCAGTACTTC.

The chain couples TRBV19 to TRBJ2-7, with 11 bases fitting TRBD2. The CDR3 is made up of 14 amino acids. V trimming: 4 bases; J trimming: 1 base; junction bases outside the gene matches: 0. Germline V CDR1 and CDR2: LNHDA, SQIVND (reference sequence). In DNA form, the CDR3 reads TGTGCCAGTAGTACTAGCGGGAGGTCCTACGAGCAGTACTTC. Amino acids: CASSTSGRSYEQYF.

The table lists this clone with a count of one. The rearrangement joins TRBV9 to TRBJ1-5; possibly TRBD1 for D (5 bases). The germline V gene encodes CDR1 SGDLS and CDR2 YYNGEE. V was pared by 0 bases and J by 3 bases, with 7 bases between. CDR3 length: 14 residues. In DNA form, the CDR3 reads TGTGCCAGCAGCGTAGGGGGACCCAATCAGCCCCAGCATTTT. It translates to CASSVGGPNQPQHF.

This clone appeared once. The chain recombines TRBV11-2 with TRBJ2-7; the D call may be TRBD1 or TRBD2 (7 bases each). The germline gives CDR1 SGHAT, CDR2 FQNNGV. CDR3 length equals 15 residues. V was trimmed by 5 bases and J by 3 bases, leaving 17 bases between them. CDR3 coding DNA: TGTGCCAGCAGCCAGGGGGGGACATCATACTACGAGCAGTACTTC. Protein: CASSQGGTSYYEQYF.